Sequencing of this TCR beta chain was carried out in a study of radiotherapy plus CTLA-4 blockade in lung cancer. The table came from immunoSEQ multiplex PCR; TCRdb's copy has only in-frame clones and leaves some out. The repertoire holds about 53,000 clones, with roughly 81% as singletons. Remarks on this clone: Its antigen is not known.

Findings of the study overall: After treatment with radiotherapy plus ipilimumab, TCR clones that came from the tumor expanded in blood. Best predicting response, reportedly, were early blood T cell clone dynamics, with interferon-beta.

This TCR was recovered from a human donor with non-small cell lung cancer whose response to radiotherapy plus ipilimumab could not be evaluated. This specimen was peripheral blood, taken from a patient treated with radiotherapy plus ipilimumab.

The CDR3 protein is CASSVRGYPGTEAFF. The CDR3 DNA reads as TGTGCCAGCAGTGTTAGGGGTTACCCTGGGACTGAAGCTTTCTTT. This chain connects TRBV28 to TRBJ1-1, with a tentative D call TRBD1 (5 bases). CDR3 length: 15 residues. Deletions cut 5 bases from V and 5 bases from J, with 18 bases between. CDR1 and CDR2 (germline): MDHEN, SYDVKM. The full variable domain, rest sourced from reference TRBV28 and TRBJ1-1, is DVKVTQSSRYLVKRTGEKVFLECVQDMDHENMFWYRQDPGLGLRLIYFSYDVKMKEKGDIPEGYSVSREKKERFSLILESASTNQTSMYLCASSVRGYPGTEAFFGQGTRLTVV.